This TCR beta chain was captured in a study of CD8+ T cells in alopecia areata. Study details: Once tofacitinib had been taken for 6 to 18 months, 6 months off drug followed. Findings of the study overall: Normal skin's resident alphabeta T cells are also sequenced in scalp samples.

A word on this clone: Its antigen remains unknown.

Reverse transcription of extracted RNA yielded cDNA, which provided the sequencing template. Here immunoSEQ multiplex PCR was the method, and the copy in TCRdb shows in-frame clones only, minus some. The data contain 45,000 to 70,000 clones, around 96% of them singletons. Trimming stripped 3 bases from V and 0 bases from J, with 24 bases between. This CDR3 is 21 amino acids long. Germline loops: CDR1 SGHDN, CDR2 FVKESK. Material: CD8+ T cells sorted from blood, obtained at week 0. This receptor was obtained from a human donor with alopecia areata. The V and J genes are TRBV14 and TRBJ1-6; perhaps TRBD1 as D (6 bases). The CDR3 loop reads CASSQRQKSGEMASYNSPLHF. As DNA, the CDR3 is TGTGCCAGCAGCCAGCGCCAAAAATCAGGGGAAATGGCCTCCTATAATTCACCCCTCCACTTT.